This T cell receptor beta chain appears in the sequencing data of a study of T cells in Graves' hyperthyroidism and ophthalmopathy (dated 2019 in TCRdb). Describing the broader study: Peripheral blood was collected at initial diagnosis, before any treatment. To identify distinguishing TCR V-J signatures, a discovery cohort of about 95 patients was used, comprising 40 to 45 with Graves' ophthalmopathy and 57 with stable Graves' hyperthyroidism. Whether ophthalmopathy could be predicted prospectively was tested in an independent validation cohort made up of roughly 20 hyperthyroidism patients plus 17 patients who later progressed to ophthalmopathy. The roughly 99 discovery patients were divided at random into training and test sets in a 7:3 ratio. In six Graves' hyperthyroidism patients, the study also compared T-cell repertoires from thyroid tissue with T-cell repertoires from blood. After sampling, hyperthyroidism patients received methimazole starting at 30 mg daily, and ophthalmopathy patients received high-dose intravenous methylprednisolone. TCR Vbeta CDR3 sequencing of some 140 peripheral blood samples (43 ophthalmopathy, 75 to 85 hyperthyroidism and some 17 progressor patients) is reported in the paper.

Amplification of TCR beta CDR3 regions was carried out from RNA transcripts. A first-round RT-PCR of the TCR CDR3 used the HTBI primer set with the Qiagen OneStep RT-PCR kit. The libraries were constructed in a second round of multiplex PCR and then size-selected and purified. Libraries were sequenced paired-end with 100 bp reads on an Illumina HiSeq2000. The authors' pipeline ran thus. Raw data were processed with SOAPnuke, discarding reads with adapters, uncalled bases, mean Phred below 15, or no exact constant-primer or identifier match. High-quality paired reads were merged using COPE v1.2.5, and each unique nucleotide sequence was defined as a clonotype. MiTCR v1.1 was used to align clonotypes to the IMGT TRBV, TRBD and TRBJ reference segments. The analysis included only V-J combinations with a frequency above 0.0001, which together covered more than 99% of the repertoires. A TCS score was defined as the ratio of F50 (clonal expansion) to E x V (chaos), with BLOSUM62-based TCRdist applied between CDR3 peptides within each V-J. Welch's t-statistics and random forest reduced 500 to 550 V-J features to roughly 13, which were used in a naive Bayes classifier (R e1071). The raw public data were reprocessed by TCRdb itself: fastp quality trimming at Q25, MiXCR clonotype calling, in-frame beta chains only. Every CDR3 protein is listed once, alongside the most common genes and DNA of its rows. It is TCRdb's table, rather than the study itself, that gives the V and J calls and clone size. Across this sample there are approximately 400,000 distinct CDR3 sequences, with about a sixth seen only once. Of the sample, about 30% is held by the ten largest clones.

This clonotype has a handful of counts. What antigen it recognizes has not been identified. Nothing much larger sits one base from this clone, and base qualities are not available. Here is what the overall study found, with its caveats: Most expanded thyroid clonotypes (frequency above 0.001) were also detected in blood, suggesting blood repertoires may reflect thyroid immune responses. During validation, the model predicted progression to ophthalmopathy a median of around six months ahead of onset, with around 71% sensitivity and about 75% specificity. Sample size was not statistically predetermined, and investigators were not blinded to group allocation. In cross-validation, a model built on a 13 V-J signature told ophthalmopathy apart from stable hyperthyroidism with approximately 90% sensitivity and about 81% specificity, and in testing the same model reached 80%/75%.

V is cut back by 3 bases and J by 5 bases, with 3 bases in the junction unmatched. From the cysteine through the phenylalanine, the CDR3 covers 15 amino acids. The entry retains the CDR3 DNA only, 45 bases that are in frame from base 1. The germline V gene (reference sequence) gives CDR1 as LNHNV and CDR2 as YYDKDF. Hyperthyroidism patients were newly diagnosed, with disease duration under 2 months, and aged 18 to 65 years. The study excluded patients with uncontrolled infections, other autoimmune diseases, pregnancy or lactation. Diagnoses relied on clinical symptoms, serum thyroxine and TRAb, thyroid ultrasound and orbital computed tomography. For progressor patients, blood was drawn at the first diagnosis of hyperthyroidism, before any ophthalmopathy symptoms had appeared. PBMCs were isolated from 10 ml of fresh peripheral blood by Ficoll-Paque density gradient centrifugation. Progressor patients were first diagnosed with Graves' hyperthyroidism and then developed ophthalmopathy during follow-up. Trizol reagent was used to extract total RNA, and RNA quality was then checked on an Agilent 2100 Bioanalyzer.

The source material was blood. This receptor chain uses TRBV15 and TRBJ2-2; 10 of the junction bases match TRBD2. The sequence derives from a woman in her late teens or twenties with Graves' hyperthyroidism that later progressed to Graves' ophthalmopathy. The sequence in DNA is TGTGCCACCAGCAGCTTAGCGGGAGGAACCGGGGAGCTGTTTTTT. Its product reads: CATSSLAGGTGELFF.